This T cell receptor (beta chain) stems from a study of blood T cell repertoires in COVID-19. Study details: Specimens from acute and convalescent COVID-19 originated in the United States, Italy and Spain. PBMCs, B-cell-depleted T cells, or T cells were the source of the cDNA or gDNA that made up the material.

This CDR3 contains 16 residues. J gave up 4 bases and V 3 bases, and 8 bases lay outside the gene matches. Per germline, CDR1 SGHTS and CDR2 YDEGEE. In the original analysis: The assay estimated nucleated cells by amplifying reference gene primers. TCRdb keeps only in-frame clones here, not all; method: immunoSEQ multiplex PCR. Clone size and V and J calls were adopted from that table, with D and trimming inferred from the DNA. The sample includes a few hundred thousand clones, 85% of them seen just once. Sequencing was carried out using peripheral blood. The J gene is TRBJ2-3, the V gene TRBV5-8; 10 nucleotides agree with TRBD2. This TCR was sampled from a woman between 18 and 29 years old with acute or convalescent COVID-19. In DNA, the CDR3 is TGTGCCAGCAGCTCCCTTAGCGGGAGGTGGTCAGATACGCAGTATTTT. Its translation: CASSSLSGRWSDTQYF.